The source of this T cell receptor (beta chain) is a study of blood T cell repertoires in COVID-19. Turning to the study itself: Sites across the United States, Italy and Spain contributed samples from acute and convalescent COVID-19. PBMCs, B-cell-depleted T cells, or T cells were the source of the cDNA or gDNA that made up the material.

Under the authors' procedure: Estimated nucleated cell counts came from reference gene primer amplification. Assay: immunoSEQ multiplex PCR; the TCRdb copy retains only in-frame clones and omits some. The DNA was the basis for D and trimming; V, J and clone size are from that table. The sample contains 100,000 to 120,000 clones, approximately 82% of which appear only once. The sequencing sample was made of peripheral blood. This clonotype was sampled from a woman of 80 years or more with acute or convalescent COVID-19.

For the CDR3, the DNA is TGTGCCAGCAGTTTGGGAACAGGGGAGGTAGTTTATAATTCACCCCTCCACTTT. This encodes CASSLGTGEVVYNSPLHF. The chain combines TRBV27 with TRBJ1-6, with TRBD1 matching over 7 bases. The CDR3 extends over 18 amino acids. V lost 3 bases, J lost 4 bases, and 12 bases stayed unmatched. Germline values: CDR1 MNHEY, CDR2 SMNVEV (reference sequence).